A selection of T cell receptor beta chains follows, all from one sample in a study of technical replicates of blood from a handful of donors. Clones were read by immunoSEQ multiplex PCR, and TCRdb kept only the in-frame ones, dropping some. The sample gives over 70,000 clones, just under 95% of which show up once; approximately 0.4% is in the top ten. The sequenced sample consisted of T cells isolated from PBMCs. Source of these receptors: a human donor in good health. Both conserved end residues are part of each CDR3. A D gene is named only where the DNA matches it firmly. Some rows have no size entry. The others give once, few or many, or a class for an expanded clone.

V gene: TRBV28; J gene: TRBJ1-2; clone size: -; D gene: TRBD1; CDR3 DNA: TGTGCCAGCAGTTTGGGACAGGGATTTGACGGCTACACCTTC; CDR3 protein: CASSLGQGFDGYTF
V gene: TRBV19; J gene: TRBJ1-1; clone size: -; D gene: -; CDR3 DNA: TGTGCCAGTAATATGGGAGGGACTGAAGCTTTCTTT; CDR3 protein: CASNMGGTEAFF
V gene: TRBV30; J gene: TRBJ2-1; clone size: -; D gene: TRBD2; CDR3 DNA: TGTGCCTGGAGTACGGGAATAGCGGGAAGGAATGAGCAGTTCTTC; CDR3 protein: CAWSTGIAGRNEQFF
V gene: TRBV19; J gene: TRBJ2-3; clone size: -; D gene: TRBD2; CDR3 DNA: TGTGCCAGTAGTATAGTTCCTAGCGGGACTACAGATACGCAGTATTTT; CDR3 protein: CASSIVPSGTTDTQYF
V gene: TRBV7-3; J gene: TRBJ2-3; clone size: -; D gene: -; CDR3 DNA: TGTGCCAGCAGCTTAGGTGGGGGACTTACAGATACGCAGTATTTT; CDR3 protein: CASSLGGGLTDTQYF
V gene: TRBV28; J gene: TRBJ2-7; clone size: -; D gene: -; CDR3 DNA: TGTGCCAGCATAACGGGAGTCGGGTACGAGCAGTACTTC; CDR3 protein: CASITGVGYEQYF
V gene: TRBV2; J gene: TRBJ1-2; clone size: -; D gene: -; CDR3 DNA: TGTGCCAGCAGTGTGGCCAGTTCGAACTATGGCTACACCTTC; CDR3 protein: CASSVASSNYGYTF
V gene: TRBV11-2; J gene: TRBJ2-1; clone size: -; D gene: -; CDR3 DNA: TGTGCCAGCAGCCTAAAGATCCTCCGGGGGAGCAATGAGCAGTTCTTC; CDR3 protein: CASSLKILRGSNEQFF
V gene: TRBV10-2; J gene: TRBJ2-7; clone size: -; D gene: -; CDR3 DNA: TGCGCCAGCAGCTCCGGGACATATGGCGAGCAGTACTTC; CDR3 protein: CASSSGTYGEQYF
V gene: TRBV27; J gene: TRBJ1-5; clone size: -; D gene: -; CDR3 DNA: TGTGCCAGCAGTTTAGCCAGGGGTCGGCAGCCCCAGCATTTT; CDR3 protein: CASSLARGRQPQHF
V gene: TRBV4-1; J gene: TRBJ2-7; clone size: -; D gene: -; CDR3 DNA: TGCGCCAGCAGCCAAGAGAGTGGTTTCTACGAGCAGTACTTC; CDR3 protein: CASSQESGFYEQYF
V gene: TRBV4-1; J gene: TRBJ2-1; clone size: -; D gene: -; CDR3 DNA: TGCGCCAGCAGCCAAGTAAACAATGAGCAGTTCTTC; CDR3 protein: CASSQVNNEQFF
V gene: TRBV27; J gene: TRBJ1-1; clone size: -; D gene: TRBD1; CDR3 DNA: TGTGCCAGCAGTTTATCAAAGACAGGGCCTGAAGCTTTCTTT; CDR3 protein: CASSLSKTGPEAFF
V gene: TRBV28; J gene: TRBJ1-4; clone size: -; D gene: TRBD1; CDR3 DNA: TGTGCCAGCAGCCCCCCAGGGGGTGCTAATGAAAAACTGTTTTTT; CDR3 protein: CASSPPGGANEKLFF
V gene: TRBV19; J gene: TRBJ1-2; clone size: -; D gene: -; CDR3 DNA: TGTGCCAGTAGCACCTCCACCGGGACTAACTATGGCTACACCTTC; CDR3 protein: CASSTSTGTNYGYTF
V gene: TRBV6-5; J gene: TRBJ2-7; clone size: -; D gene: TRBD1; CDR3 DNA: TGTGCCAGCAGTTCCATGACAGGGAGTTACGAGCAGTACTTC; CDR3 protein: CASSSMTGSYEQYF
V gene: TRBV9; J gene: TRBJ2-2; clone size: -; D gene: TRBD1; CDR3 DNA: TGTGCCAGCAGCGCCGGGACAGGGAACACCGGGGAGCTGTTTTTT; CDR3 protein: CASSAGTGNTGELFF
V gene: TRBV4-2; J gene: TRBJ2-7; clone size: many; D gene: TRBD2; CDR3 DNA: TGTGCCAGCAGCCAAGTTCTGTCTCGGCTAGCGGCCGAGCAGTACTTC; CDR3 protein: CASSQVLSRLAAEQYF
V gene: TRBV6-5; J gene: TRBJ1-1; clone size: -; D gene: TRBD1; CDR3 DNA: TGTGCCAGCAGTCCCCGGGACAGTGAAACTGAAGCTTTCTTT; CDR3 protein: CASSPRDSETEAFF
V gene: TRBV14; J gene: TRBJ2-6; clone size: once; D gene: -; CDR3 DNA: TGTGCCAGCAGTTCCTTCGAGGCCCCTGGGGCCAACGTCCTGACTTTC; CDR3 protein: CASSSFEAPGANVLTF
V gene: TRBV27; J gene: TRBJ2-3; clone size: -; D gene: TRBD2; CDR3 DNA: TGTGCCACTAGCGGGAGGGTGGTCGATACGCAGTATTTT; CDR3 protein: CATSGRVVDTQYF
V gene: TRBV6-5; J gene: TRBJ1-2; clone size: once; D gene: -; CDR3 DNA: TGTGCCAGCAGTTCGACACCCTATGGCTACACCTTC; CDR3 protein: CASSSTPYGYTF
V gene: TRBV27; J gene: TRBJ2-1; clone size: -; D gene: TRBD2; CDR3 DNA: TGTGCCAGCAGTCCTGGACTAGCGGGAGTTAATGAGCAGTTCTTC; CDR3 protein: CASSPGLAGVNEQFF
V gene: TRBV2; J gene: TRBJ2-7; clone size: -; D gene: TRBD1; CDR3 DNA: TGTGCCAGCAGGAGGACAGGGGTAGACGAGCAGTACTTC; CDR3 protein: CASRRTGVDEQYF
V gene: TRBV21-1; J gene: TRBJ2-5; clone size: -; D gene: -; CDR3 DNA: TGTGCCAGCAGCAAAGTACTGTCTCGAACGGGAGAAAAAGAGACCCAGTACTTC; CDR3 protein: CASSKVLSRTGEKETQYF
V gene: TRBV30; J gene: TRBJ1-4; clone size: -; D gene: -; CDR3 DNA: TGTGCCTGGAGTGGGCGAGGGCCCGAAAAACTGTTTTTT; CDR3 protein: CAWSGRGPEKLFF
V gene: TRBV11-3; J gene: TRBJ1-1; clone size: -; D gene: -; CDR3 DNA: TGTGCCAGCAGCTTAGACCTGGGACAAAAAGGTTTCTTT; CDR3 protein: CASSLDLGQKGFF
V gene: TRBV30; J gene: TRBJ2-7; clone size: -; D gene: -; CDR3 DNA: TGTGCCTGGAGCTGGGGCGGGACGGGCTACGAGCAGTACTTC; CDR3 protein: CAWSWGGTGYEQYF
V gene: TRBV6-5; J gene: TRBJ1-2; clone size: -; D gene: TRBD1; CDR3 DNA: TGTGCCAGCACCCCGGGACAGGAGTATGGCTACACCTTC; CDR3 protein: CASTPGQEYGYTF
V gene: TRBV9; J gene: TRBJ2-6; clone size: -; D gene: TRBD1; CDR3 DNA: TGTGCCAGCAGCCTACGACAGGGGGCGGCTGGGGCCAACGTCCTGACTTTC; CDR3 protein: CASSLRQGAAGANVLTF
V gene: TRBV5-8; J gene: TRBJ1-2; clone size: -; D gene: -; CDR3 DNA: TGTGCCAGCAGCTCCGCCAGGGTATTCGACGGCTACACCTTC; CDR3 protein: CASSSARVFDGYTF
V gene: TRBV7-8; J gene: TRBJ1-2; clone size: once; D gene: -; CDR3 DNA: TGTGCCAGCAGCTTAGCGCCGGAGGGTAACTATGGCTACACCTTC; CDR3 protein: CASSLAPEGNYGYTF
V gene: TRBV11-3; J gene: TRBJ2-2; clone size: -; D gene: TRBD1; CDR3 DNA: TGTGCCAGCAGCCAACCGACAGGGGCCGGGGAGCTGTTTTTT; CDR3 protein: CASSQPTGAGELFF
V gene: TRBV29-1; J gene: TRBJ1-1; clone size: once; D gene: -; CDR3 DNA: TGCAGCGTTGGTCGGGACTGGGCGATGAACACTGAAGCTTTCTTT; CDR3 protein: CSVGRDWAMNTEAFF
V gene: TRBV28; J gene: TRBJ1-1; clone size: once; D gene: TRBD1; CDR3 DNA: TGTGCCAGCAGCCTGACAGGGGTGAACACTGAAGCTTTCTTT; CDR3 protein: CASSLTGVNTEAFF
V gene: TRBV9; J gene: TRBJ1-3; clone size: -; D gene: -; CDR3 DNA: TGTGCCAGCAGCGTTGGTGGAGGGGAGTACACCATATATTTT; CDR3 protein: CASSVGGGEYTIYF
V gene: TRBV11-2; J gene: TRBJ2-7; clone size: -; D gene: -; CDR3 DNA: TGTGCCAGCAGCCTAGGGCCCGGGGGAGAGCAGTACTTC; CDR3 protein: CASSLGPGGEQYF
V gene: TRBV29-1; J gene: TRBJ1-5; clone size: once; D gene: -; CDR3 DNA: TGCAGCGTTGGACAGCTAGATCAGCCCCAGCATTTT; CDR3 protein: CSVGQLDQPQHF
V gene: TRBV27; J gene: TRBJ1-1; clone size: -; D gene: TRBD1; CDR3 DNA: TGTGCCAGCAGTGTGGGACAGGGTATGAACACTGAAGCTTTCTTT; CDR3 protein: CASSVGQGMNTEAFF
V gene: TRBV7-2; J gene: TRBJ1-1; clone size: -; D gene: -; CDR3 DNA: TGTGCCAGCAGCTTATACGGAACTACGAACACTGAAGCTTTCTTT; CDR3 protein: CASSLYGTTNTEAFF
V gene: TRBV27; J gene: TRBJ2-1; clone size: -; D gene: TRBD1; CDR3 DNA: TGTGCCAGCATAGCTCCGGGACAGGGCATACATGAGCAGTTCTTC; CDR3 protein: CASIAPGQGIHEQFF
V gene: TRBV7-3; J gene: TRBJ1-1; clone size: -; D gene: -; CDR3 DNA: TGTGCCAGCAGCGCAGAAACAGGGAACCTCTTCTTT; CDR3 protein: CASSAETGNLFF